This TCR beta chain was captured in a study of blood T cell repertoires in COVID-19. Looking at the study overall: Specimens from acute and convalescent COVID-19 originated in the United States, Italy and Spain.

Repertoires were generated with immunoSEQ multiplex PCR, while TCRdb's copy carries only in-frame clones and drops some. The table shows 20,000 to 25,000 clones, with roughly 89% occurring only once. The V segment lost 4 bases and the J segment 8 bases; nucleotides outside the gene matches: 7. This CDR3 contains 14 residues. The germline CDR1 and CDR2 sequences are LNHDA and SQIVND (reference sequence). The sequenced sample consisted of peripheral blood. This chain connects TRBV19 to TRBJ2-2; 7 bases match TRBD1. This clonotype was sampled from a woman aged 70-85 years with active COVID-19. CDR3 DNA sequence: TGTGCCAGTAGTAGGCGACAGGGAAGGGGGGAGCTGTTTTTT. It translates to CASSRRQGRGELFF.